The 9 T cell receptor beta chains below all came from one sample that was sequenced in a study of T cell responses to AZD1222 COVID-19 vaccine. This table comes from immunoSEQ multiplex PCR, and its TCRdb copy is limited to in-frame clones, with some not included. The sample records around 84,000 clones, over 75% being singletons. The material sequenced was peripheral blood, taken on day 0 of AZD1222 vaccination. These receptors came from an adult in good health.

V and J are TRBV28 and TRBJ1-5, with a weak D call TRBD1 (6 bases). This CDR3 spans 18 amino acids. The germline gives CDR1 MDHEN, CDR2 SYDVKM. V dropped 2 bases and J dropped 0 bases, with 17 bases sitting between them. CDR3: CASSLTVKGGYSNQPQHF. The CDR3 nucleotides read TGTGCCAGCAGTTTAACGGTAAAGGGGGGATATAGCAATCAGCCCCAGCATTTT. Drawing the rest from reference TRBV28 and TRBJ1-5, the complete variable domain is DVKVTQSSRYLVKRTGEKVFLECVQDMDHENMFWYRQDPGLGLRLIYFSYDVKMKEKGDIPEGYSVSREKKERFSLILESASTNQTSMYLCASSLTVKGGYSNQPQHFGDGTRLSIL.

The CDR3 nucleotides are TGTGCCAGTAGTATCGGCGGAAGCTACGAGCAGTACTTC. Protein sequence: CASSIGGSYEQYF. V usage is TRBV19 and J usage is TRBJ2-7; D unclear. Per the germline V gene, CDR1 is LNHDA and CDR2 is SQIVND (reference sequence). This CDR3 contains 13 residues. The V gene lost 3 bases and the J gene lost 3 bases, with 9 bases spanning the gap.

The rearrangement uses TRBV6-2 or TRBV6-3 and TRBJ2-6; D is undetermined. V was pared by 5 bases and J by 6 bases, with 11 bases between. The V gene's germline CDR1 is MNHEY and CDR2 SVGEGT. The CDR3 totals 14 residues. CDR3 loop: CASSSTSQANVLTF. CDR3 nucleotide sequence: TGTGCCAGCAGTAGCACTTCTCAGGCCAACGTCCTGACTTTC.

This chain joins TRBV9 and TRBJ2-1, with D possibly TRBD2 on 5 matching bases. Trimming cost V 0 bases and J 2 bases, with 9 bases left between them. Germline V CDR1 and CDR2: SGDLS, YYNGEE. The CDR3 contains 15 residues. CDR3 in amino acids: CASSVGGRPYNEQFF. CDR3 DNA sequence: TGTGCCAGCAGCGTAGGCGGGCGGCCCTACAATGAGCAGTTCTTC.

V and J are TRBV6-6 and TRBJ1-2; TRBD1 matches 11 bases. V was pared by 6 bases and J by 4 bases, with 10 bases of the junction left unmatched. The CDR3 is 16 amino acids. Germline V gene sequence: CDR1 MNHNY, CDR2 SVGAGI (reference sequence). DNA for the CDR3: TGTGCCAGCAGCGGACAGGGGGCGCGAGTCACCTATGGCTACACCTTC. Protein: CASSGQGARVTYGYTF.

The chain is built from TRBV6-1 and TRBJ2-5; 8 nucleotides align to TRBD1. V was pared by 5 bases and J by 7 bases, with 9 bases of the junction left unmatched. The CDR3 totals 14 residues. Germline assignment: CDR1 MNHNS and CDR2 SASEGT. The CDR3 DNA follows: TGTGCCAGCAGTCCCGACAGGGGCCCGGGGACCCAGTACTTC. It is translated as CASSPDRGPGTQYF.

This chain links TRBV6-5 with TRBJ1-2; D not certain. The CDR3 contains 13 residues. Germline-derived CDR1 and CDR2 are MNHEY and SVGAGI. V was trimmed by 6 bases and J by 2 bases, leaving 10 bases between them. The CDR3: CASRPGSNYGYTF. The CDR3 region has the DNA TGTGCCAGCAGGCCCGGGTCAAACTATGGCTACACCTTC.

The chain recombines TRBV7-2 with TRBJ1-6, with D possibly TRBD1 on 6 matching bases. The CDR3 runs to 18 residues. Germline V gives CDR1 SGHTA, CDR2 FQGNSA. Trimming shortened V by 1 base and J by 10 bases, and 23 bases separated the two germline ends. CDR3 loop: CASSLVLSSPGGESPLHF. Here the CDR3 DNA reads TGTGCCAGCAGCTTAGTCCTTTCCTCCCCGGGGGGCGAATCACCCCTCCACTTT. The full variable domain, with the rest looked up from reference TRBV7-2 and TRBJ1-6, is GAGVSQSPSNKVTEKGKDVELRCDPISGHTALYWYRQSLGQGLEFLIYFQGNSAPDKSGLPSDRFSAERTGGSVSTLTIQRTQQEDSAVYLCASSLVLSSPGGESPLHFGNGTRLTVT.

The gene calls are TRBV7-2 and TRBJ2-1; 9 nucleotides match TRBD2. There are 16 residues in the CDR3. From germline, CDR1 is SGHTA and CDR2 FQGNSA. Trimming removed 6 bases from V and 9 bases from J; junction bases left unmatched: 15. In DNA, the CDR3 is TGTGCCAGCAGGGCCGGGAGGCTAGCGGGGCGCGGTGAGCAGTTCTTC. This translates into CASRAGRLAGRGEQFF.